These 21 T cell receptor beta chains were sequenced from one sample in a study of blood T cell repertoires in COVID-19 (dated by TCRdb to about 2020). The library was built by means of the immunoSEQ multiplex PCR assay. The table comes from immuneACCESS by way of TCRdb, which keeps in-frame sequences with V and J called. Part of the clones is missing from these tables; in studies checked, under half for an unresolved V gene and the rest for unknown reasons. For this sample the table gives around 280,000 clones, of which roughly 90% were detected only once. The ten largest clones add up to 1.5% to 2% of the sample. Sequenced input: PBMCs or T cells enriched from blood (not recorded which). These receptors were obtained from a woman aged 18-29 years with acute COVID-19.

CDR3 bases: TGTGCCAGCGCCCCAGGTTTGGCCGCTCGTCCAATTCCGAAGTACGAGCAGTACTTC. Amino acids: CASAPGLAARPIPKYEQYF. The chain is built from TRBV27 and TRBJ2-7; unclear D gene. V was trimmed by 8 bases and J by 4 bases, leaving 33 bases between them. This CDR3 is 19 amino acids long. The germline V gene encodes CDR1 MNHEY and CDR2 SMNVEV (reference sequence).

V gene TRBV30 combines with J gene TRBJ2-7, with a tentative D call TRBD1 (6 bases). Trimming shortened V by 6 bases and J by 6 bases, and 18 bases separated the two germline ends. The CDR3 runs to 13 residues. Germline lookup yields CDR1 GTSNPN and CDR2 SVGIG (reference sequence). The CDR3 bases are TGTGCCTGTCTACAGGGATGGGCGGGCGAGCAGTACTTC. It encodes CACLQGWAGEQYF.

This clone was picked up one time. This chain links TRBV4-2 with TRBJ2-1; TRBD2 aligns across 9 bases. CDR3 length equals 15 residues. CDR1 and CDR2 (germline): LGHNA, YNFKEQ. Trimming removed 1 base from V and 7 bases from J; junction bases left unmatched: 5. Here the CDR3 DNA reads TGTGCCAGCAGCCAAGCAGGGCTAGCGGGAAATGAGCAGTTCTTC. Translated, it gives CASSQAGLAGNEQFF.

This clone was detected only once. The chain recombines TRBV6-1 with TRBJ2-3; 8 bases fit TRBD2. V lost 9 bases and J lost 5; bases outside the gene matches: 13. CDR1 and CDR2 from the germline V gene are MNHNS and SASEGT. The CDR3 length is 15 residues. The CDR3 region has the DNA TGTGCCAGTCGTGAAGCGGGAGAAGCGAGAGATACGCAGTATTTT. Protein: CASREAGEARDTQYF.

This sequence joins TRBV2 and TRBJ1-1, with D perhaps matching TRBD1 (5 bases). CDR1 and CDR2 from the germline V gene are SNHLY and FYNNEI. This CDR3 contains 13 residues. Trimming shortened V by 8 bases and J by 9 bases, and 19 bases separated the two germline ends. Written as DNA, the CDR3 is TGTGCCAGCCCTAGGCCAGGGTCTCGGCAAGCTTTCTTT. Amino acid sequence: CASPRPGSRQAFF.

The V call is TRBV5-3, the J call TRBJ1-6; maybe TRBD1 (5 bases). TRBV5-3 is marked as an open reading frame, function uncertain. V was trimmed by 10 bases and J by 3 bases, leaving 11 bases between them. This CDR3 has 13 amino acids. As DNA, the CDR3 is TGTGCCTCTGGGGCGGACTATAATTCACCCCTCCACTTT. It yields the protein CASGADYNSPLHF.

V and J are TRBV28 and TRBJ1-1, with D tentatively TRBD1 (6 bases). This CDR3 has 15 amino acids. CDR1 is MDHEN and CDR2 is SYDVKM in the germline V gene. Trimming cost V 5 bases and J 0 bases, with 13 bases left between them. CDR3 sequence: CASSGSDRLNTEAFF. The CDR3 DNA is TGTGCCAGCAGTGGGTCGGACAGATTGAACACTGAAGCTTTCTTT.

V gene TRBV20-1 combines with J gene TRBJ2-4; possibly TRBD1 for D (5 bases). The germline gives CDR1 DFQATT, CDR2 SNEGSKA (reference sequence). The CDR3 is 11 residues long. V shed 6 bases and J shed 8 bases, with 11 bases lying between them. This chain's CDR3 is CSAEKGYIQYF. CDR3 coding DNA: TGCAGTGCAGAAAAGGGGTACATTCAGTACTTC.

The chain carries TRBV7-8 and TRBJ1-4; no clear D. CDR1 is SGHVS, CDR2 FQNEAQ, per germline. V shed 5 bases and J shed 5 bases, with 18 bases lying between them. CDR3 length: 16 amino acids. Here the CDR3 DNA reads TGTGCCAGCAGCCAGAAAAGCCGGGATGTAAATGAAAAACTGTTTTTT. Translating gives CASSQKSRDVNEKLFF.

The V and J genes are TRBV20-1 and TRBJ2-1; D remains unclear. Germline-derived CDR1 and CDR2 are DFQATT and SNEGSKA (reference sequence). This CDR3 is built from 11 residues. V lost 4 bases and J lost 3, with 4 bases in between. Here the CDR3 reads CSATYYNEQFF. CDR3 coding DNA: TGCAGTGCTACTTACTACAATGAGCAGTTCTTC.

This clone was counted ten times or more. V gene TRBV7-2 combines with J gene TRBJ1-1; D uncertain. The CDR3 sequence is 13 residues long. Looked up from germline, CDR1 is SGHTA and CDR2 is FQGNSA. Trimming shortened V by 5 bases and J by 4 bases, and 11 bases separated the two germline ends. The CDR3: CASSELYPTEAFF. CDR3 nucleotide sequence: TGTGCCAGCAGCGAACTGTATCCCACTGAAGCTTTCTTT.

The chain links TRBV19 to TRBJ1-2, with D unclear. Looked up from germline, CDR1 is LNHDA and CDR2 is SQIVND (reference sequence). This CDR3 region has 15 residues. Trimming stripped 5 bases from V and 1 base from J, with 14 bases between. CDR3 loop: CASSGGPTDNYGYTF. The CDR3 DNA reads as TGTGCCAGTAGTGGTGGGCCCACAGATAACTATGGCTACACCTTC.

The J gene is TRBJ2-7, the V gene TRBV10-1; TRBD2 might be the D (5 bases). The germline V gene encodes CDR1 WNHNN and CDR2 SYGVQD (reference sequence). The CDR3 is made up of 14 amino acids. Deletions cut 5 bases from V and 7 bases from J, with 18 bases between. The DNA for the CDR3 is TGCGCCAGCAGTAGGACGGGAAGTTCGGGGGAGCAGTACTTC. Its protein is CASSRTGSSGEQYF.

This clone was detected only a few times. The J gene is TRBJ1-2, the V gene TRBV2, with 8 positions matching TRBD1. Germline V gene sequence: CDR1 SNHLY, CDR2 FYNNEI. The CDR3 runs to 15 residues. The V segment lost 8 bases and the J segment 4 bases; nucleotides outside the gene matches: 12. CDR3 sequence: CASVTGTGSFYGYTF. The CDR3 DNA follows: TGTGCCAGCGTTACCGGGACAGGTTCCTTCTATGGCTACACCTTC.

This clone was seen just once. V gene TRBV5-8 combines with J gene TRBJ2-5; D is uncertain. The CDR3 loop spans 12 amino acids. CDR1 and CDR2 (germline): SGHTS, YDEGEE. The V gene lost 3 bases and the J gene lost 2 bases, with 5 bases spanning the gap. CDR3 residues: CASSWPQETQYF. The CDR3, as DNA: TGTGCCAGCAGCTGGCCACAAGAGACCCAGTACTTC.

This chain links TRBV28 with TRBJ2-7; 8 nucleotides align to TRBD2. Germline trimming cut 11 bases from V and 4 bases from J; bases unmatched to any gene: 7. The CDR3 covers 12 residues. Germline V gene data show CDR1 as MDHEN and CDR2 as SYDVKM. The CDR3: CASGRAKYEQYF. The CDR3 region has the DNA TGTGCCTCCGGGAGGGCAAAGTACGAGCAGTACTTC.

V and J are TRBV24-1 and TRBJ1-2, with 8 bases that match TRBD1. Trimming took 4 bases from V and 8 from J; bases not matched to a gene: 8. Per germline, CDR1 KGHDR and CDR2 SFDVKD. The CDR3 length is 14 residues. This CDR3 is CATSEPTTGEGYTF. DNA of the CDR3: TGTGCCACCAGTGAGCCGACGACAGGGGAAGGCTACACCTTC.

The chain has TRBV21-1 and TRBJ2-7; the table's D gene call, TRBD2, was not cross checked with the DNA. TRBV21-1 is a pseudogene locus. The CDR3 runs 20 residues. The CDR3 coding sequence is TGTGCCAGCAGCAAAGGATTAGGGAGACTAGCGGGAGTTTTGGGTTACGAGCAGTACTTC. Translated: CASSKGLGRLAGVLGYEQYF.

The CDR3 nucleotides are TGTGCCAGCACCCTAGCGACAGGGGATGCTGGGGCCAACGTCCTGACTTTC. This gives the protein CASTLATGDAGANVLTF. The chain links TRBV21-1 to TRBJ2-6; no DNA check was done on the table's D call, TRBD1. TRBV21-1 is shown as a pseudogene. CDR3 length: 17 residues.

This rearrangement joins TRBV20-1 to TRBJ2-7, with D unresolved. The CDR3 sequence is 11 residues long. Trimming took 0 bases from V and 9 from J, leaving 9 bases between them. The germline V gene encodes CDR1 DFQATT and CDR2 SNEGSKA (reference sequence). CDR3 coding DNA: TGCAGTGCTAGAGACAACTTTGTGCAGTACTTC. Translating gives CSARDNFVQYF.

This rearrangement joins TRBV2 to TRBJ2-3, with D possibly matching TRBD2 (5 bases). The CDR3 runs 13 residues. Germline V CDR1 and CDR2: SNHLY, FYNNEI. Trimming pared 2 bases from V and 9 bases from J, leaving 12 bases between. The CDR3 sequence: CASSEWERGTQYF. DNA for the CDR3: TGTGCCAGCAGTGAATGGGAGAGAGGAACGCAGTATTTT.